Reported below is one T cell receptor (beta chain). Its antigen remains unidentified. Trimming took 3 bases from V and 2 from J, leaving 10 bases between them. In germline, CDR1 is GTSNPN, CDR2 SVGIG (reference sequence). CDR3 size: 14 residues. The sample is drawn from a study of cytomegalovirus exposure and HLA in healthy donors. The PCR ran on 60 Vbeta and 13 Jbeta primers. Data came from immunoSEQ multiplex PCR; TCRdb stores just in-frame clones and leaves some out. The sample carries about 110,000 clones, approximately 70% recorded once. Study-wide points: Follow-up analysis found HLA locus-dependent TCR association rates, highest for DRB1 and lowest for HLA-C. In all likelihood, a cluster of highly shared sequence variants was a sequencing artifact. The productive fraction for most TCR beta V segments was about 87% or about 30% in an earlier analysis. V- and J-gene trimming in TCR beta was tied to a missense DCLRE1C variant by an analysis performed later.

The sequencing input was PBMCs. This sequence originates from a man between 35 and 55 years old in good health and CMV-seropositive. The chain uses TRBV30 and TRBJ1-4; weak D call: TRBD1 (5 bases). For the CDR3, the DNA is TGTGCCTGGAGCTGGGGCGATACTAATGAAAAACTGTTTTTT. This encodes CAWSWGDTNEKLFF.